This TCR beta chain was obtained from a study of T-cell memory formation after mild COVID-19 (dated by TCRdb to 2020 to 2023). Concerning the study at large: Most TCR sequence clusters were specific to one of the two donors. Two young, previously healthy adult volunteers, one female and one male, were included in the cohort. T-cell clones expanding and contracting after mild COVID-19 in a couple of donors were tracked by longitudinal TCRalpha and TCRbeta repertoire sequencing. Here is what the overall study found, with its caveats: Clones contracting from day 15 to 85 had balanced CD4/CD8 phenotypes, while a second wave expanding from day 15 to 37 was biased towards CD4+. SARS-CoV-2 specificity of the second-wave clones peaking on day 37 was not confirmed. Contracting CD4+ clones appeared mostly in the CM and EM memory subsets, whereas CD8+ clones were enriched in EMRA. The study included only a couple of mild cases, and larger cohorts that include severe cases with pre-infection samples were judged to be necessary. Some responding clones were detected in pre-infection memory, suggesting pre-existing cross-reactive memory T cells joined the SARS-CoV-2 response.

Reads for this sample came from an Illumina NovaSeq 6000. TCRalpha and TCRbeta cDNA libraries were built by 5'RACE with constant-segment primers, adding sample barcodes and unique molecular identifiers. Trizol reagent was used to extract RNA from every sample. Amplification of the libraries took two PCR steps, and the second step added a second sample barcode plus Illumina TruSeq adapters. Sequencing of libraries was performed on an Illumina NovaSeq with 2 x 150 bp paired-end reads. Turning to the authors' computational methods: With migec v1.2.7, reads were demultiplexed and then collapsed into UMI-guided consensus sequences. Using mixcr v2.1.11, UMI consensuses were aligned to TRA and TRB V and J templates and then assembled into clonotypes. Clonotypes were classified as expanded or contracted when called significant by both edgeR and NoisET, with noise models trained on biological replicates. For edgeR calls, the thresholds were a false discovery rate-adjusted p below 0.01 and a log2 fold-change of 1. As an exploratory analysis of dynamics, max-normalized trajectories of the 1000 most abundant clonotypes were examined by PCA with hierarchical clustering. Each responding clone was given a CD4 or CD8 phenotype based on the CD4+ and CD8+ repertoires, which had been sequenced separately. The public reads were quality trimmed at Q25 with fastp and then assembled into clones with MiXCR by TCRdb, keeping productive beta chains. Entries are consolidated by CDR3 protein sequence, retaining the most common genes and DNA. These V and J calls are TCRdb output, not the study's own analysis. This sample has hundreds of thousands of distinct CDR3 sequences in its table, and approximately 25% of those were observed once. Approximately 13% of the sample is in the top ten clones.

Ficoll-Paque density gradient centrifugation was the method used to isolate PBMCs. The CDR3 goes from the cysteine to the phenylalanine over 14 residues. Only the CDR3 part of the read is kept: 42 bases, read in frame from the first base. CDR1 is given as SGDLS and CDR2 as YYNGEE, both from the germline V gene. The germline V and J ends show losses of 2 bases and 3 bases respectively, and no gene match explains 1 base of the junction. Turning to this clonotype: Its specific antigen is unknown. Base qualities were left out, and no much larger clone turns up one base away.

Source material: PBMCs or a T cell subset sorted from them (not recorded which). The origin of this receptor is an adult woman who had mild COVID-19 (a few samples of this study predate the infection). The sample titles of this study are shuffled in the database, so cell type and time point are left out; the donor was told from shared clones. The V and J genes are TRBV9 and TRBJ1-1, and 10 junctional nucleotides match TRBD1. CDR3 sequence: CASSVDRGDTEAFF. The DNA is TGTGCCAGCAGCGTGGACAGGGGGGACACTGAAGCTTTCTTT.